This TCR beta chain was captured in a study of cytomegalovirus exposure and HLA in healthy donors. Study results and limitations: A few of the chains that were CMV-associated were confirmed in vitro to be specific for CMV antigens. A missense DCLRE1C variant was associated with V- and J-gene trimming of TCR beta chains in a later analysis, and an independent cohort replicated the association. Presence/absence analyses rested on an assumption that sequencing depth was roughly uniform across donors.

Unmatched junction bases numbered 5, after V lost 7 bases and J lost 2 bases. The CDR3 has 14 residues. Germline CDR1 is MNHNS and CDR2 is SASEGT. About this clone itself: Its antigen is not known.

Primers included in the PCR were 60 Vbeta and 13 Jbeta primers. Assay: immunoSEQ multiplex PCR; the TCRdb copy retains only in-frame clones and omits some. The sample spans fewer than 100,000 clones; the ten largest clones claim roughly 1.5%. J is TRBJ2-7 and V is TRBV6-1, with 10 positions matching TRBD2. Sequencing input: PBMCs. The receptor comes from a woman aged 55-75 years in good health and CMV-seronegative. The CDR3 here is CASTEAGGPYEQYF. The CDR3 DNA is TGTGCCAGCACCGAAGCGGGAGGGCCCTACGAGCAGTACTTC.